The rows below give T cell receptor beta chains drawn from one sample of a study of T cells after yellow fever vaccination. Using its own MiXCR run on the 5' RACE reads, TCRdb lists one record per CDR3 protein. The table records roughly 300,000 distinct CDR3 sequences, around 6.8% of them present only once. The sequenced sample was PBMCs, obtained roughly 45 days after the first yellow fever vaccination. Receptors originate from a man younger than 30 who received the YFV17D yellow fever vaccine. The CDR3 runs from the conserved cysteine through the conserved F or W. The order of the fields is J gene, V gene, clone size, D gene, CDR3 protein, CDR3 DNA. A D gene is named only where the DNA matches it firmly. Only part of the rows carry a size: once, few, many, or a class if the clone is expanded.

TRBJ2-1	TRBV4-1	many	-	CASSQGRAGSVVEQFF	TGCGCCAGCAGCCAAGGTAGGGCAGGGAGTGTAGTTGAGCAGTTCTTC
TRBJ2-1	TRBV27	few	-	CASSFGSTSYNEQFF	TGTGCCAGCAGTTTCGGATCAACCTCCTACAATGAGCAGTTCTTC
TRBJ2-6	TRBV7-8	few	-	CASSLVAPRAGANVLTF	TGTGCCAGCAGCTTAGTAGCTCCCAGGGCCGGGGCCAACGTCCTGACTTTC
TRBJ2-1	TRBV6-2/TRBV6-3	-	TRBD2	CASSYDQGRGGRRNEQFF	TGTGCCAGCAGTTACGACCAGGGCCGGGGGGGCCGAAGAAATGAGCAGTTCTTC
TRBJ2-1	TRBV20-1	few	TRBD2	CSARDLGRGGDYNEQFF	TGCAGTGCTAGAGATCTGGGGAGGGGCGGGGATTACAATGAGCAGTTCTTC
TRBJ2-2	TRBV30	-	-	CAWSPWAGELFF	TGTGCCTGGAGTCCGTGGGCCGGGGAGCTGTTTTTT
TRBJ2-5	TRBV5-1	-	-	CASSLLGSTETQYF	TGCGCCAGCAGCTTACTGGGCTCAACCGAGACCCAGTACTTC
TRBJ1-5	TRBV7-2	-	-	CASSLIGTSNQPQHF	TGTGCCAGCAGCTTAATTGGAACTAGCAATCAGCCCCAGCATTTT
TRBJ2-3	TRBV6-1	-	-	CASSNRDWGTDTQYF	TGTGCCAGCAGCAACAGGGATTGGGGCACAGATACGCAGTATTTT
TRBJ2-5	TRBV7-6	many	TRBD2	CASSQLAVETQYF	TGTGCCAGCAGCCAACTAGCGGTTGAGACCCAGTACTTC
TRBJ1-2	TRBV18	few	-	CASSLDRLKSGYTF	TGTGCCAGCTCACTCGACCGCTTGAAATCGGGCTACACCTTC
TRBJ2-1	TRBV28	-	-	CASTPLMGLNEQFF	TGTGCCAGCACACCGCTCATGGGGCTCAATGAGCAGTTCTTC
TRBJ1-1	TRBV5-1	-	-	CASSRPSTEAFF	TGCGCCAGCAGCCGCCCTAGCACTGAAGCTTTCTTT
TRBJ2-3	TRBV6-6	few	-	CASSLDQGSTQYF	TGTGCCAGCAGCCTTGACCAGGGGAGTACGCAGTATTTT
TRBJ2-5	TRBV2	many	-	CASRQYQETQYF	TGTGCCAGCAGACAGTACCAAGAGACCCAGTACTTC
TRBJ1-1	TRBV12-3/TRBV12-4	-	-	CASSFIPGIGTEAFF	TGTGCCAGCAGTTTTATTCCGGGTATCGGCACTGAAGCTTTCTTT